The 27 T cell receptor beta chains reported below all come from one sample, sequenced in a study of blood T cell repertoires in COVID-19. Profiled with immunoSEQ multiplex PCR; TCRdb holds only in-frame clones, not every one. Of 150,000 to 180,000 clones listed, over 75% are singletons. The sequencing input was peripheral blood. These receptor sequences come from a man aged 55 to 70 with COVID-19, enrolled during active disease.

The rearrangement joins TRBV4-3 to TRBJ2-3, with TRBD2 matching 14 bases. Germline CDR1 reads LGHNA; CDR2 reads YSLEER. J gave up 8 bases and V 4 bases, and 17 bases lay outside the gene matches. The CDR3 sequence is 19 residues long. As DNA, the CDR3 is TGCGCCAGCAGCCCACACCATCGGGGGACTAGCGGGGGTTTGGCTACGCAGTATTTT. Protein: CASSPHHRGTSGGLATQYF.

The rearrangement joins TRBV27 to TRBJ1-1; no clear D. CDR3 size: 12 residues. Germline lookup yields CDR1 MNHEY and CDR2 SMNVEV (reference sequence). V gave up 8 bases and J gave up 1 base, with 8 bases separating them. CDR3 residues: CASRKQNTEAFF. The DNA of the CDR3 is TGTGCCAGCCGAAAACAGAACACTGAAGCTTTCTTT.

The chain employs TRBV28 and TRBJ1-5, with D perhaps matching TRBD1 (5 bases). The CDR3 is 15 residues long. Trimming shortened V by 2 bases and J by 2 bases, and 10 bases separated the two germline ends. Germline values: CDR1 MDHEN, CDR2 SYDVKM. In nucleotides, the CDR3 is TGTGCCAGCAGTTTACAGGGAAGCGGCAATCAGCCCCAGCATTTT. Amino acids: CASSLQGSGNQPQHF. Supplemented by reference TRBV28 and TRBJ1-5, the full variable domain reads DVKVTQSSRYLVKRTGEKVFLECVQDMDHENMFWYRQDPGLGLRLIYFSYDVKMKEKGDIPEGYSVSREKKERFSLILESASTNQTSMYLCASSLQGSGNQPQHFGDGTRLSIL.

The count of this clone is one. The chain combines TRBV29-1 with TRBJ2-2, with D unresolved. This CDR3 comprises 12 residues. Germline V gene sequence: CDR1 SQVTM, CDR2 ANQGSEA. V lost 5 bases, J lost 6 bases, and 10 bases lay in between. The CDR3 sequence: CSVSTSPGELFF. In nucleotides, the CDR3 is TGCAGCGTTTCGACTTCCCCCGGGGAGCTGTTTTTT.

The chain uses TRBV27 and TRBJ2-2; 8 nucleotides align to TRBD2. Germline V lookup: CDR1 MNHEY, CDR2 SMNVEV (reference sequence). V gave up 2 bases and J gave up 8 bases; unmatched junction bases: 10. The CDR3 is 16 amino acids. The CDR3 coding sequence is TGTGCCAGCAGTTTAAGAGCGGGAGTGAGGAGAGGGGAGCTGTTTTTT. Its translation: CASSLRAGVRRGELFF.

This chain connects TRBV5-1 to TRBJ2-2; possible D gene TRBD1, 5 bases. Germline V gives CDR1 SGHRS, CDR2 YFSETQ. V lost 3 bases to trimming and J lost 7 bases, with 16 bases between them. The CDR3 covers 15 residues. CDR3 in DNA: TGCGCCAGCAGCTCAGGGATAGCAAAGGACGGGGAGCTGTTTTTT. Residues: CASSSGIAKDGELFF.

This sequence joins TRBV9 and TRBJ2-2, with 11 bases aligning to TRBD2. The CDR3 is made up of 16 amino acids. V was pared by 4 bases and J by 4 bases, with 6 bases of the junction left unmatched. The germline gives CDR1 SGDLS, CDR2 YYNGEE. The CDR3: CASSPLAGVTTGELFF. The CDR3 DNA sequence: TGTGCCAGCAGCCCACTAGCGGGGGTCACCACCGGGGAGCTGTTTTTT.

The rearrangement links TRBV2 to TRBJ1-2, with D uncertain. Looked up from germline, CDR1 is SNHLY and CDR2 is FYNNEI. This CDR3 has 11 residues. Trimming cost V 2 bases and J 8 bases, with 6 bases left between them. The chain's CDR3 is CASSEPRGYTF. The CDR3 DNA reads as TGTGCCAGCAGTGAACCGCGCGGCTACACCTTC.

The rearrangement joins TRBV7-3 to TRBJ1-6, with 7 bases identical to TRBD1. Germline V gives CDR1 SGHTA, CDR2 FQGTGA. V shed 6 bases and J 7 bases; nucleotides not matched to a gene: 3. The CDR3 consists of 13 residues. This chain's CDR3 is CASRSQGNSPLHF. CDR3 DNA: TGTGCCAGCAGGTCACAGGGGAATTCACCCCTCCACTTT.

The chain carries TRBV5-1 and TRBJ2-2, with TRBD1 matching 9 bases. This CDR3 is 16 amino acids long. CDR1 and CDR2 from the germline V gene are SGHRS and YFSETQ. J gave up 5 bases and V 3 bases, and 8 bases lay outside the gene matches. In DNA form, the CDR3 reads TGCGCCAGCAGCTGGACTACCGGGACAGGGACCGGGGAGCTGTTTTTT. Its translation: CASSWTTGTGTGELFF.

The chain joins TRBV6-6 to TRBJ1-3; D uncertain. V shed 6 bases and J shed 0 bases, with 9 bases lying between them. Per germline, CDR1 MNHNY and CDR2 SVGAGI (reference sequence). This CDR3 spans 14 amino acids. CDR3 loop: CASRSVPSGNTIYF. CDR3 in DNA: TGTGCCAGCAGGAGCGTCCCCTCTGGAAACACCATATATTTT.

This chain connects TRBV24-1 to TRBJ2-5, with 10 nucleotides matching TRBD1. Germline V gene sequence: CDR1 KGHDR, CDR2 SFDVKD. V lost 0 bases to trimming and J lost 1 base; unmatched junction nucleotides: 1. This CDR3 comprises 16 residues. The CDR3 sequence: CATSDLDRGPQETQYF. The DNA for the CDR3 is TGTGCCACCAGTGATTTGGACAGGGGGCCCCAAGAGACCCAGTACTTC.

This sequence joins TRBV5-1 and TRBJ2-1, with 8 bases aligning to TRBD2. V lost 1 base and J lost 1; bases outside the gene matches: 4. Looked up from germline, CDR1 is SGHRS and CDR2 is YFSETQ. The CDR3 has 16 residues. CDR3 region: CASSLTSGLSYNEQFF. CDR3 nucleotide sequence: TGCGCCAGCAGCTTGACTAGCGGCCTTTCCTACAATGAGCAGTTCTTC.

CDR3 residues: CASSGQGYEQYF. The CDR3, as DNA: TGCGCCAGCAGCGGACAGGGGTACGAGCAGTACTTC. V is TRBV5-1 and J is TRBJ2-7, with 9 nucleotides matching TRBD1. Germline CDR1 SGHRS, CDR2 YFSETQ. There are 12 residues in the CDR3. With V trimmed by 4 bases and J by 4 bases, 0 bases remained unmatched.

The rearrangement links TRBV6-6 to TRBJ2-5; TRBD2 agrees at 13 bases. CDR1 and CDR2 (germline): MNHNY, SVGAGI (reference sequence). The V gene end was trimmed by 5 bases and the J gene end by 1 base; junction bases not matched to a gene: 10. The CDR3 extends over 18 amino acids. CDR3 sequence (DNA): TGTGCCAGCAGTCTGCGACTAGCGGGGGGTTACTTCCAAGAGACCCAGTACTTC. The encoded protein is CASSLRLAGGYFQETQYF.

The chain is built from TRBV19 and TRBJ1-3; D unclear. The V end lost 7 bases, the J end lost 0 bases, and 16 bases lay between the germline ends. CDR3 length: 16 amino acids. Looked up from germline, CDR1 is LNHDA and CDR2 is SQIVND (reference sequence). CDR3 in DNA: TGTGCCAGTACCCCACGCACAGATTACTCTGGAAACACCATATATTTT. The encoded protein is CASTPRTDYSGNTIYF.

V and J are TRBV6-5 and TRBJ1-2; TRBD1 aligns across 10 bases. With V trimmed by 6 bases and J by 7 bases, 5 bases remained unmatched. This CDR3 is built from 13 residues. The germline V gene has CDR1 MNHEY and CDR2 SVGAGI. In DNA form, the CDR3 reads TGTGCCAGCAGAGGGACAGGGGACGTTGGCTACACCTTC. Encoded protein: CASRGTGDVGYTF.

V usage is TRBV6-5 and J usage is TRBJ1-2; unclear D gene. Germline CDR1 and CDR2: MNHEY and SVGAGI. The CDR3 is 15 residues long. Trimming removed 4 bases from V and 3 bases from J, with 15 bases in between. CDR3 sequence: CASSFGSGRDYGYTF. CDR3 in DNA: TGTGCCAGCAGTTTCGGGTCGGGAAGAGACTATGGCTACACCTTC.

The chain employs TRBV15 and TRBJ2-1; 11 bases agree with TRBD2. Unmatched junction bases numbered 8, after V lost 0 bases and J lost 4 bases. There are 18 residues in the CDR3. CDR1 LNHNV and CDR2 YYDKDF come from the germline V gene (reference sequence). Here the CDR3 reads CATSRDVKRTSGYNEQFF. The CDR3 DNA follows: TGTGCCACCAGCAGAGATGTTAAAAGGACTAGCGGGTACAATGAGCAGTTCTTC.

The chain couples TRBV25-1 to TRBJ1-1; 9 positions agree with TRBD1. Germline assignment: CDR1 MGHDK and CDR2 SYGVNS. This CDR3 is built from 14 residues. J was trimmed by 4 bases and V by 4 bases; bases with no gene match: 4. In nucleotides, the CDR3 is TGTGCCAGCAGTGTGGACAGGGGCATCACTGAAGCTTTCTTT. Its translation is CASSVDRGITEAFF. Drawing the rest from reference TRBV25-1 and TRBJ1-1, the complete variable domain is EADIYQTPRYLVIGTGKKITLECSQTMGHDKMYWYQQDPGMELHLIHYSYGVNSTEKGDLSSESTVSRIRTEHFPLTLESARPSHTSQYLCASSVDRGITEAFFGQGTRLTVV.

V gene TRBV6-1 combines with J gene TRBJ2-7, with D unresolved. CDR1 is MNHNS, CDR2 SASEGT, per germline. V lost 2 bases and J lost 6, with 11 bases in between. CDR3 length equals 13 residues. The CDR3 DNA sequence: TGTGCCAGCAGTGAACACTCCTCTCTCGAGCAGTACTTC. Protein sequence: CASSEHSSLEQYF.

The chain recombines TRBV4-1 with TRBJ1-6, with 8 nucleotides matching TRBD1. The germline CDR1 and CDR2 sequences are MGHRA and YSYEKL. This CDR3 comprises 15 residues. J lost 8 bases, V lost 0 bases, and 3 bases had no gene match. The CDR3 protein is CASSQEGQGYSPLHF. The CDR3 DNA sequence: TGCGCCAGCAGCCAAGAAGGACAGGGATATTCACCCCTCCACTTT.

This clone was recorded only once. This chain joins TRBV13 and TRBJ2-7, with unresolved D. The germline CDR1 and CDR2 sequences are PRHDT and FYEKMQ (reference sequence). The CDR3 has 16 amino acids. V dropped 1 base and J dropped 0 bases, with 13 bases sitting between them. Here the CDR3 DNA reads TGTGCCAGCAGCTTAGCTACCGGTTCACGCTCCTACGAGCAGTACTTC. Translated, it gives CASSLATGSRSYEQYF.

CDR3 sequence reads: CASSPYRQNTEAFF. In DNA form, the CDR3 reads TGTGCCAGCAGCCCCTACAGGCAGAACACTGAAGCTTTCTTT. The chain is built from TRBV6-2 or TRBV6-3 and TRBJ1-1; a possible D gene is TRBD1 (5 bases). V was cut by 6 bases and J by 1 base, with 12 bases left in between. The germline gives CDR1 MNHEY, CDR2 SVGEGT. The CDR3 runs 14 residues.

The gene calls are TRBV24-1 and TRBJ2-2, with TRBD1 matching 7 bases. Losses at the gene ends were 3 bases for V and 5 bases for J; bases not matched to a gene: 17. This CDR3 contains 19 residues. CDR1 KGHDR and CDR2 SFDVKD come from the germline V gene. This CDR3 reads CATSDPRTGVSSGTGELFF. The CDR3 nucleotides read TGTGCCACCAGTGATCCGAGAACAGGGGTTTCTTCAGGTACCGGGGAGCTGTTTTTT.

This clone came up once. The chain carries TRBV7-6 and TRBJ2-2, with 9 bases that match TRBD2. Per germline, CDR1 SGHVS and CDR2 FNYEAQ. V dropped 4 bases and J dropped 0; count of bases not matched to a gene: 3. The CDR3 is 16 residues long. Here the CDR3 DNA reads TGTGCCAGCAGCTATGCGGGGGGGACGAACACCGGGGAGCTGTTTTTT. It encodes CASSYAGGTNTGELFF.

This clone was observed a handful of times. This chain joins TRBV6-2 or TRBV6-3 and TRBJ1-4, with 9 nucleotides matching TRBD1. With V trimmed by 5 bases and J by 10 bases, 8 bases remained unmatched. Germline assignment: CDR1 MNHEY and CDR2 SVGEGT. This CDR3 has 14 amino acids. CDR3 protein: CASSTGTGNRKLFF. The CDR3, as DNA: TGTGCCAGCAGTACCGGGACAGGGAATCGAAAACTGTTTTTT.